A selection of T cell receptor beta chains follows, all from one sample in a study of cytomegalovirus exposure and HLA in healthy donors. Clones were sequenced by immunoSEQ multiplex PCR, and TCRdb holds only the in-frame ones, with some missing. There are about 130,000 clones in the sample; 80% occur only once, and about 1.2% lies in the top ten. Sequencing was performed on PBMCs. All receptors come from a female donor in good health and CMV-seronegative. Both conserved end residues are trimmed from each CDR3. D genes are given only for firm matches.

J gene | D gene | V gene | CDR3 protein
TRBJ2-5 | TRBD1 | TRBV7-2 | ASSPFEGAYQETQY
TRBJ2-3 | . | TRBV5-1 | ASSFSPSGRTDTQY
TRBJ2-7 | TRBD2 | TRBV7-9 | SSSLARGGGSSYEQY
TRBJ2-7 | TRBD1 | TRBV6-1 | ASSAGQGGSYEQY
TRBJ2-7 | . | TRBV5-6 | ASTNMGRLGEQY
TRBJ2-7 | TRBD2 | TRBV29-1 | SASGTMLDEQY
TRBJ1-2 | TRBD1 | TRBV6-5 | ASSSIGTGVGYT
TRBJ2-7 | . | TRBV15 | ATSRAKYEQY
TRBJ1-3 | . | TRBV4-1 | ASSQDRGSGNTIY
TRBJ2-4 | TRBD2 | TRBV7-2 | ASSFDGRASRNIQY
TRBJ2-1 | TRBD1 | TRBV2 | ASNHPTLGQNEQF
TRBJ1-5 | . | TRBV19 | ASQSRSNQPQH
TRBJ2-5 | TRBD1 | TRBV9 | ASSSDRLETQY
TRBJ2-1 | . | TRBV18 | ASSPLGQRGNEQF
TRBJ1-2 | . | TRBV28 | ASSQGQVYGYT
TRBJ2-3 | TRBD2 | TRBV6-5 | ASRLAGGTDTQY
TRBJ2-6 | . | TRBV7-9 | ASSPGVTGANVLT
TRBJ1-1 | TRBD1 | TRBV9 | ASSPTGEETEAF
TRBJ1-6 | TRBD1 | TRBV9 | ASSVTGGGTINSPLH
TRBJ1-2 | . | TRBV7-9 | ASSPPDTGYGYT
TRBJ2-1 | . | TRBV6-5 | ASSFKQPYNEQF
TRBJ2-7 | . | TRBV7-2 | ASSLEASVSYEQY
TRBJ2-1 | TRBD1 | TRBV28 | ATRGRMEQF
TRBJ2-1 | . | TRBV2 | ASSADSYNEQF